The clone carrying this T cell receptor beta chain has a single count. The antigen is not known. The method was immunoSEQ multiplex PCR; TCRdb's version includes in-frame clones alone and lacks a portion of them. The data show some 1,100,000 clones, around three quarters seen once. Donors included only healthy HIV-negative adults lacking recent acute infections or vaccinations. This sample stems from a study of shared clonotypes between healthy human individuals. General study points: For naive CD4 cells, around 5.1% of clonotypes were shared across several donors.

This sequence was found in a man aged 18 to 30 in good health. Some clones in this sample may be carry-over from other donors' samples. Sequenced material: memory CD4+ T cells from PBMCs. Subset defined: CD45RA-negative fraction.

The CDR3 here is CASSFQGGGRETQYF. CDR3 sequence (DNA): TGTGCCAGCAGCTTCCAGGGAGGGGGCAGAGAGACCCAGTACTTC. V usage is TRBV7-9 and J usage is TRBJ2-5, with D perhaps TRBD1 or TRBD2 (7 bases each). This CDR3 is built from 15 residues. Germline CDR1 reads SEHNR; CDR2 reads FQNEAQ (reference sequence). The V gene lost 3 bases and the J gene lost 4 bases, with 15 bases spanning the gap.